The 26 T cell receptor beta chains below were found in one sample sequenced in a study of cytomegalovirus exposure and HLA in healthy donors. This PCR relied on a set of 60 Vbeta primers and 13 Jbeta primers. Sequenced by immunoSEQ multiplex PCR; TCRdb stores in-frame clones only, minus some. The sample has 150,000 to 200,000 clones, and its top ten clones hold roughly 1.3%. Sequencing was performed on PBMCs. These receptors were collected from a woman aged 55-75 years in good health and CMV-seronegative.

The chain uses TRBV2 and TRBJ1-5, with D possibly TRBD1 on 6 matching bases. V was trimmed by 7 bases and J by 2 bases, leaving 9 bases between them. From germline, CDR1 is SNHLY and CDR2 FYNNEI. The CDR3 sequence is 13 residues long. The DNA for the CDR3 is TGTGCCAGCAAGGGGGACGGCAATCAGCCCCAGCATTTT. This codes for CASKGDGNQPQHF.

This chain uses TRBV19 with TRBJ2-7; 9 bases map to TRBD1. The ends lost 5 bases at V and 4 bases at J; junction bases unmatched: 9. Germline V gives CDR1 LNHDA, CDR2 SQIVND (reference sequence). The CDR3 has 15 residues. The CDR3 loop is CASSSLRTGAYEQYF. DNA for the CDR3: TGTGCCAGTAGTTCCCTACGGACAGGGGCTTACGAGCAGTACTTC. The whole variable domain, filled in from reference TRBV19 and TRBJ2-7, reads DGGITQSPKYLFRKEGQNVTLSCEQNLNHDAMYWYRQDPGQGLRLIYYSQIVNDFQKGDIAEGYSVSREKKESFPLTVTSAQKNPTAFYLCASSSLRTGAYEQYFGPGTRLTVT.

V is TRBV2 and J is TRBJ2-7, with 7 bases that match TRBD1. The trim removed 6 bases at V and 13 bases at J, leaving 15 bases unmatched. Germline assignment: CDR1 SNHLY and CDR2 FYNNEI. The CDR3 totals 13 residues. The CDR3 DNA is TGTGCCAGCAGCTTTTCCAGGACCCAGGGGGAATACTTC. Protein sequence: CASSFSRTQGEYF.

The V call is TRBV5-4, the J call TRBJ2-4, with TRBD1 identical over 7 bases. The germline V gene encodes CDR1 SGHNT and CDR2 YYREEE (reference sequence). The CDR3 has 15 residues. V dropped 4 bases and J dropped 5; count of bases not matched to a gene: 9. The CDR3 DNA reads TGTGCCAGCAGCCCTCGAGGGGGCCAAGAAAACATTCAGTACTTC. Residues: CASSPRGGQENIQYF. Looking up the rest from reference TRBV5-4 and TRBJ2-4 gives the full variable domain: ETGVTQSPTHLIKTRGQQVTLRCSSQSGHNTVSWYQQALGQGPQFIFQYYREEENGRGNFPPRFSGLQFPNYSSELNVNALELDDSALYLCASSPRGGQENIQYFGAGTRLSVL.

The chain links TRBV5-4 to TRBJ2-7; D unresolved. Trimming took off 2 bases at V and 5 bases at J, with 20 bases between the two ends. Germline CDR1 and CDR2: SGHNT and YYREEE (reference sequence). The CDR3 has 16 residues. The chain's CDR3 is CASSFAGSIVKDEQYF. CDR3 coding DNA: TGTGCCAGCAGCTTCGCAGGCTCTATTGTTAAGGACGAGCAGTACTTC.

The chain recombines TRBV28 with TRBJ1-2; no definite D call. Germline V gene data show CDR1 as MDHEN and CDR2 as SYDVKM. This CDR3 comprises 17 residues. V was shortened by 6 bases and J by 4 bases, with 24 bases between the two germline ends. In DNA form, the CDR3 reads TGTGCCAGCAGCGACCCACCATTAGAGGGCACGAGCTATGGCTACACCTTC. Its protein is CASSDPPLEGTSYGYTF.

The chain links TRBV7-6 to TRBJ2-5; 8 bases agree with TRBD1. The J call may be in error: the DNA end matches TRBJ2-7 better. Germline CDR1 is SGHVS and CDR2 is FNYEAQ. CDR3 length equals 15 residues. The CDR3 sequence: CASSPVGQTGDEQYF. The CDR3 coding sequence is TGTGCCAGCAGCCCCGTGGGTCAGACAGGGGACGAGCAGTACTTC.

CDR3 bases: TGTGCCAGCAGTTACCGGGACAGGGTTAACTATGGCTACACCTTC. It specifies CASSYRDRVNYGYTF. This chain uses TRBV6-6 with TRBJ1-2, with 9 bases fitting TRBD1. The CDR3 has 15 residues. V was clipped by 2 bases and J by 1 base; unmatched bases: 2. Looked up from germline, CDR1 is MNHNY and CDR2 is SVGAGI (reference sequence).

This rearrangement joins TRBV14 to TRBJ2-1; D is uncertain. Germline V CDR1 and CDR2: SGHDN, FVKESK. CDR3 length equals 16 residues. The germline V and J ends were trimmed by 0 bases and 10 bases, with 19 bases remaining between them. The CDR3 DNA sequence: TGTGCCAGCAGCCAAGATGGTGTGTGGTGGAGTCCGGAGCAGTTCTTC. Amino acid sequence: CASSQDGVWWSPEQFF.

The chain combines TRBV9 with TRBJ1-2; 9 nucleotides agree with TRBD1. The CDR3 is 14 amino acids. CDR1 SGDLS and CDR2 YYNGEE come from the germline V gene. The ends lost 0 bases at V and 8 bases at J; junction bases unmatched: 5. The CDR3 sequence: CASSVVGQGSGYTF. In nucleotides, the CDR3 is TGTGCCAGCAGCGTAGTGGGACAGGGAAGCGGCTACACCTTC.

The chain employs TRBV19 and TRBJ2-1, with 9 bases lining up with TRBD1. The CDR3 loop spans 14 amino acids. The ends lost 1 base at V and 9 bases at J; junction bases unmatched: 4. The V gene's germline CDR1 is LNHDA and CDR2 SQIVND (reference sequence). DNA for the CDR3: TGTGCCAGTAGTATAGGGGGGACAGGGTTTGAGCAGTTCTTC. Amino acid sequence: CASSIGGTGFEQFF.

The V gene is TRBV5-1, the J gene TRBJ1-5; 10 positions agree with TRBD1. The CDR3 spans 14 residues. Per germline, CDR1 SGHRS and CDR2 YFSETQ. V gave up 4 bases and J gave up 5 bases; unmatched junction bases: 3. The CDR3 nucleotides read TGCGCCAGCAGCACGACAGGGGGCGATCAGCCCCAGCATTTT. Translating gives CASSTTGGDQPQHF.

CDR3 residues: CASSLIGMSPYEQYF. CDR3 DNA sequence: TGTGCCAGCAGCTTAATCGGGATGAGCCCCTACGAGCAGTACTTC. The V gene is TRBV7-3, the J gene TRBJ2-7; possible D gene TRBD2, 5 bases. Trimming cost V 1 base and J 2 bases, with 12 bases left between them. Germline V gives CDR1 SGHTA, CDR2 FQGTGA. The CDR3 is 15 amino acids. The variable domain in full, completed from reference TRBV7-3 and TRBJ2-7, reads GAGVSQTPSNKVTEKGKYVELRCDPISGHTALYWYRQSLGQGPEFLIYFQGTGAADDSGLPNDRFFAVRPEGSVSTLKIQRTERGDSAVYLCASSLIGMSPYEQYFGPGTRLTVT.

The V and J genes are TRBV15 and TRBJ2-7, with 8 bases matching TRBD2. Germline V lookup: CDR1 LNHNV, CDR2 YYDKDF (reference sequence). Losses at the gene ends were 3 bases for V and 4 bases for J; bases not matched to a gene: 8. This CDR3 has 15 amino acids. This CDR3 is CATSSRASGSYEQYF. In DNA, the CDR3 is TGTGCCACCAGCAGTAGGGCTAGCGGGTCGTACGAGCAGTACTTC.

CDR3 region: CASSLWGSYEQYF. As DNA, the CDR3 is TGTGCCAGCAGCTTATGGGGCAGCTACGAGCAGTACTTC. This chain uses TRBV13 with TRBJ2-7, with D possibly being TRBD1 (5 bases). The length of the CDR3 is 13 residues. The ends were cut back, 2 bases at V and 3 bases at J, with 8 bases in the middle. Germline V CDR1 and CDR2: PRHDT, FYEKMQ (reference sequence).

The chain has TRBV5-1 and TRBJ2-3, with 11 bases identical to TRBD2. This CDR3 contains 15 residues. The V gene's germline CDR1 is SGHRS and CDR2 YFSETQ. The V gene end was trimmed by 0 bases and the J gene end by 5 bases; junction bases not matched to a gene: 2. The CDR3 DNA follows: TGCGCCAGCAGCTTGGTAGCGGGGGGGCGAGATACGCAGTATTTT. Its translation: CASSLVAGGRDTQYF.

The chain is built from TRBV27 and TRBJ1-5; the match to TRBD1 covers 7 bases. The V segment lost 6 bases and the J segment 8 bases; nucleotides outside the gene matches: 19. From germline, CDR1 is MNHEY and CDR2 SMNVEV (reference sequence). CDR3 length: 17 amino acids. CDR3 sequence (DNA): TGTGCCAGCAGCCCGGACAGGTCCGCCTACAAAGAGAAGCCCCAGCATTTT. Protein product: CASSPDRSAYKEKPQHF.

The chain carries TRBV9 and TRBJ1-6; 7 bases are shared with TRBD1. Unmatched junction bases numbered 4, after V lost 0 bases and J lost 4 bases. This CDR3 is 16 amino acids long. Germline CDR1 reads SGDLS; CDR2 reads YYNGEE. Written as DNA, the CDR3 is TGTGCCAGCAGCGTAGCCGACAGGGCGTATAATTCACCCCTCCACTTT. Its protein product is CASSVADRAYNSPLHF.

This sequence joins TRBV10-3 and TRBJ2-2; 7 bases align to TRBD2. The CDR3 has 16 residues. Unmatched junction bases numbered 3, after V lost 2 bases and J lost 0 bases. Germline V gives CDR1 ENHRY, CDR2 SYGVKD. DNA of the CDR3: TGTGCCATCAGTGAGAATCTAGCGGCGAACACCGGGGAGCTGTTTTTT. It yields the protein CAISENLAANTGELFF.

The chain employs TRBV4-1 and TRBJ2-3; 8 nucleotides agree with TRBD2. The germline gives CDR1 MGHRA, CDR2 YSYEKL. The CDR3 has 14 amino acids. Trimming cost V 4 bases and J 4 bases; bases outside gene matches: 4. The CDR3 DNA sequence: TGCGCCAGCAGCCCAGCGGGGGTCCCAGATACGCAGTATTTT. Protein product: CASSPAGVPDTQYF.

The chain links TRBV18 to TRBJ2-5; D possibly corresponds to TRBD1 (5 bases). The V end lost 3 bases, the J end lost 5 bases, and 10 bases lay between the germline ends. The germline CDR1 and CDR2 sequences are KGHSH and LQKENI. CDR3 length equals 13 residues. CDR3 region: CASSPSGPETQYF. The CDR3 bases are TGTGCCAGCTCACCCTCAGGGCCGGAGACCCAGTACTTC. The whole variable domain, filled in from reference TRBV18 and TRBJ2-5, reads NAGVMQNPRHLVRRRGQEARLRCSPMKGHSHVYWYRQLPEEGLKFMVYLQKENIIDESGMPKERFSAEFPKEGPSILRIQQVVRGDSAAYFCASSPSGPETQYFGPGTRLLVL.

The V call is TRBV25-1, the J call TRBJ2-7; 7 bases align to TRBD2. Germline V gives CDR1 MGHDK, CDR2 SYGVNS. This CDR3 contains 14 residues. V shed 3 bases, J shed 7 bases, and the junction held 9 bases outside the gene matches. The CDR3 nucleotides read TGTGCCAGCAGTGAGCGGGGCTACGGGGGGGAGCAGTACTTC. This encodes CASSERGYGGEQYF.

The chain couples TRBV18 to TRBJ1-3, with D tentatively TRBD1 (6 bases). V was trimmed by 1 base and J by 4 bases, leaving 11 bases between them. Germline lookup yields CDR1 KGHSH and CDR2 LQKENI. The CDR3 loop spans 15 amino acids. This chain's CDR3 is CASSPQQGMGNTIYF. Here the CDR3 DNA reads TGTGCCAGCTCACCACAGCAGGGGATGGGAAACACCATATATTTT. Variable domain in full (rest from reference TRBV18 and TRBJ1-3): NAGVMQNPRHLVRRRGQEARLRCSPMKGHSHVYWYRQLPEEGLKFMVYLQKENIIDESGMPKERFSAEFPKEGPSILRIQQVVRGDSAAYFCASSPQQGMGNTIYFGEGSWLTVV.

V usage is TRBV7-8 and J usage is TRBJ2-7; 8 bases agree with TRBD1. CDR1 and CDR2 (germline): SGHVS, FQNEAQ. The CDR3 has 15 amino acids. V lost 3 bases and J lost 2; bases outside the gene matches: 6. The CDR3 sequence is CASSLWTGKTYEQYF. The CDR3 nucleotides are TGTGCCAGCAGCTTGTGGACAGGGAAGACCTACGAGCAGTACTTC.

The V and J genes are TRBV7-9 and TRBJ2-3; 9 nucleotides align to TRBD1. Germline V gene lookup returns CDR1 SEHNR and CDR2 FQNEAQ (reference sequence). The CDR3 is 18 residues long. The ends lost 5 bases at V and 2 bases at J; junction bases unmatched: 14. CDR3 nucleotides: TGTGCCAGCAGCCCAAACCTTCGGACAGGGGAAGCCACAGATACGCAGTATTTT. Residues: CASSPNLRTGEATDTQYF.

This chain uses TRBV4-2 with TRBJ2-7, with D tentatively TRBD1 (6 bases). Germline-derived CDR1 and CDR2 are LGHNA and YNFKEQ. The V gene lost 4 bases and the J gene lost 7 bases, with 14 bases spanning the gap. The CDR3 loop spans 13 amino acids. The CDR3 coding sequence is TGTGCCAGCAGCCTAAACCAGGGGCTGGAGCAGTACTTC. Its protein product is CASSLNQGLEQYF.